This TCR beta chain was found in a study of OX40 agonist ivuxolimab in advanced cancers. Overall study: With ivuxolimab, an agonistic anti-OX40 (CD134) antibody, patients were treated.

A word on this clone: The target antigen is unknown.

Clones were sequenced by immunoSEQ multiplex PCR, and TCRdb holds only the in-frame ones, with some missing. The sample includes about 16,000 clones, around four fifths of them seen just once. The study's findings and limits: Certain nonresponders additionally had low normalized T-cell clonal expansion. There were, on average, more expanded clones in CD8+ T cells than in CD4+.

This clonotype was obtained from an adult with an advanced solid tumor such as melanoma, head and neck, liver or kidney cancer. The material sequenced was CD4+ or CD8+ T cells sorted from blood, taken in a trial of the OX40 agonist ivuxolimab.

The CDR3 DNA reads TGCGCCAGCAGCCACCACCCGGGACAGGGGCACAATGAGCAGTTCTTC. Translated: CASSHHPGQGHNEQFF. J is TRBJ2-1 and V is TRBV4-1; 10 bases agree with TRBD1. CDR1 and CDR2 from the germline V gene are MGHRA and YSYEKL. This CDR3 contains 16 residues. With 3 bases clipped from V and 5 bases from J, the junction kept 7 bases outside the gene matches.